The rows below give T cell receptor beta chains drawn from one sample of a study of metastatic and nonmetastatic thyroid tumors. TCRdb re-called the PCR reads through MiXCR. The sample has 4,000 or so clones, 33% seen once. The sequencing sample was made of adjacent normal tissue. The receptors here all came from a female donor with papillary thyroid cancer or a benign thyroid nodule (not recorded which). Some clones in this sample may be carry-over from other donors' samples. Each CDR3 is given with its conserved first and last residue. Fields, in order: CDR3 DNA, CDR3 protein, J gene, V gene, D gene, clone size. D genes are given only for firm matches. Clone size is not always given. Where it is, it says once, few, many or a class for expanded clones.

TGTGCCAGCAGCCAAGATAATCTAGCGGGAGTCAGAGAGCAGTTCTTC | CASSQDNLAGVREQFF | TRBJ2-1 | TRBV4-2 | TRBD2 | medium-sized
TGTGCCTGGAGTTTAATGGCCGGGGAGCTGTTTTTT | CAWSLMAGELFF | TRBJ2-2 | TRBV30 | NA | NA
TGCAGTGCTAGACGAGGACTAGCGGGAGAGTCCTACGAGCAGTACTTC | CSARRGLAGESYEQYF | TRBJ2-7 | TRBV20-1 | TRBD2 | NA
TGTGCCAGCAGCTTAACCCCTTCCTCGGACTATGGCTACACCTTC | CASSLTPSSDYGYTF | TRBJ1-2 | TRBV7-9 | NA | NA
TGTGCCAGCAGTTTCCAGAACGGGACAGGCCTTGGGGATACTCAGGATTTT | CASSFQNGTGLGDTQDF | TRBJ2-3 | TRBV12-3/TRBV12-4 | TRBD1 | NA
TGCGCCAGCAGCTTGGGCCAGGGGTTCACCTACGAGCAGTACTTC | CASSLGQGFTYEQYF | TRBJ2-7 | TRBV5-1 | NA | NA
TGTGCCAGCAGCAAACAAGCGGGCCCCCTCAATGAGCAGTTCTTC | CASSKQAGPLNEQFF | TRBJ2-1 | TRBV11-3 | NA | medium-sized
TGCAGTGCTAGAGTTAGACAGGAACATGGCTACACCTTC | CSARVRQEHGYTF | TRBJ1-2 | TRBV20-1 | NA | NA
TGTGCCAGTAGTGAATCCAGGGGTGAGCAGTACTTC | CASSESRGEQYF | TRBJ2-7 | TRBV19 | NA | few
TGCGCCAGCAGCTTGGACGGGTCAGCCTCAGATACGCAGTATTTT | CASSLDGSASDTQYF | TRBJ2-3 | TRBV5-1 | NA | once
TGTGCCACCCAAAGGGGGGCCTTCTACGAGCAGTACTTC | CATQRGAFYEQYF | TRBJ2-7 | TRBV6-1 | NA | NA
TGTGCCAGCAGCTTAGGGGACAGGGGCTTCGAGCAGTACTTC | CASSLGDRGFEQYF | TRBJ2-7 | TRBV7-2 | TRBD1 | NA
TGCAGTGCTAGCGCAGGGGATAGCTCCTACGAGCAGTACTTC | CSASAGDSSYEQYF | TRBJ2-7 | TRBV20-1 | NA | NA
TGCAGTGCTAGAGTGTGGACGGGAGCTCACTTC | CSARVWTGAHF | TRBJ2-7 | TRBV20-1 | NA | NA
TGTGCCAGCAGTGCACCCGGGACAGGGCCTGACGAGCAGTACTTC | CASSAPGTGPDEQYF | TRBJ2-7 | TRBV28 | TRBD1 | NA
TGTGCCAGCAGCCAAGAACGGACAGGGACCTACGAGCAGTACTTC | CASSQERTGTYEQYF | TRBJ2-7 | TRBV4-2 | TRBD1 | NA
TGTGCCAGCAGTCTGAGAGCTGAAGCTTTATTT | CASSLRAEALF | TRBJ1-1 | TRBV12-3/TRBV12-4 | NA | few
TGTGCCAGCAGTTTAGCGCAAGGGCACGAGCAGTACTTC | CASSLAQGHEQYF | TRBJ2-7 | TRBV12-3/TRBV12-4 | NA | NA
TGTGCCATCGCCGGCGAAGGAGGTAATGAGCAGTTCTTC | CAIAGEGGNEQFF | TRBJ2-1 | TRBV10-3 | NA | NA
TGCAGTGCTATGGAGGAAGGAAACTATGGCTACACCTTC | CSAMEEGNYGYTF | TRBJ1-2 | TRBV20-1 | NA | once
TGTGCCAGCGGAATAAGTGCAGACTACGAGCAGTACTTC | CASGISADYEQYF | TRBJ2-7 | TRBV28 | NA | NA
TGTGCCAGCAGTCGCCTAAATAGCAATCAGCCCCAGCATTTT | CASSRLNSNQPQHF | TRBJ1-5 | TRBV2 | NA | large
TGTGCCCGGGCCGCTAGCGGAACTAGGAATGAGCAGTTCTTC | CARAASGTRNEQFF | TRBJ2-1 | TRBV30 | TRBD2 | NA
TGTGCCAGCATTCCCACCCACAGGGGGCTTGTCGAGCAGTGCTTC | CASIPTHRGLVEQCF | TRBJ2-7 | TRBV12-3/TRBV12-4 | TRBD1 | few
TGCGCCAGCGGGACAAACTATGGCTACACCTTC | CASGTNYGYTF | TRBJ1-2 | TRBV5-1 | NA | NA
TGCAGTGCTATCTCACAGGGAGGAATGGACTATGGCTACACCTTC | CSAISQGGMDYGYTF | TRBJ1-2 | TRBV20-1 | NA | large
TGTGCCATCAGTGAGAGACACTACGAGCAGTACTTC | CAISERHYEQYF | TRBJ2-7 | TRBV10-3 | NA | NA
TGTGCCAGCAGTGAAGTTAGCGTGGGCAATCAGCCCCAGCATTTT | CASSEVSVGNQPQHF | TRBJ1-5 | TRBV2 | NA | few
TGCAGTGCTAGGGTTGGGGAACTCTACGAGCAGTACTTC | CSARVGELYEQYF | TRBJ2-7 | TRBV20-1 | NA | NA
TGTGCCAGCAAAGGTGGCCTCCTAGGTTCACCCCTCCACTTT | CASKGGLLGSPLHF | TRBJ1-6 | TRBV2 | NA | large
TGTGCCAGTAGTCCCGTCGAGGGCAGGGAATACGAGCAGTACTTC | CASSPVEGREYEQYF | TRBJ2-7 | TRBV19 | NA | NA
TGTGCCAGCAGTAAAGGAGGACGTACCTACGAGCAGTACTTC | CASSKGGRTYEQYF | TRBJ2-7 | TRBV6-1 | NA | large
TGTGCCAGCAGTTACGGGGAAGGAAACACCATATATTTT | CASSYGEGNTIYF | TRBJ1-3 | TRBV6-6 | NA | NA
TGCGCCAGCAGACTCGAAACAGGGACGGTGAACACTGAAGCTTTCTTT | CASRLETGTVNTEAFF | TRBJ1-1 | TRBV5-1 | NA | once
TGTGCCACCCCCCGGGGACAAATCGACGATGAGCAGTTCTTC | CATPRGQIDDEQFF | TRBJ2-1 | TRBV28 | NA | NA
TGTGCCTTGGGTCTTGGATCTGGCTACGAGCAGTACTTC | CALGLGSGYEQYF | TRBJ2-7 | TRBV30 | NA | once
TGTGCCAGCAGGAGGGACAGGGGATTCTCCTACGAGCAGTACTTC | CASRRDRGFSYEQYF | TRBJ2-7 | TRBV6-1 | TRBD1 | few
TGTGCCAGCAGTAACCGACAGGGGGCAAACTATGGCTACACCTTC | CASSNRQGANYGYTF | TRBJ1-2 | TRBV6-1 | TRBD1 | large
TGTGCCAGCAGCCCACAGGGGGCCCAAGAGACCCAGTACTTC | CASSPQGAQETQYF | TRBJ2-5 | TRBV12-3/TRBV12-4 | TRBD1 | NA
TGTGCCAGCAGCTTATCTAGCGGGGGTCAAGAGACCCAGTACTTC | CASSLSSGGQETQYF | TRBJ2-5 | TRBV7-2 | TRBD2 | NA
TGCAGCCCAAAGATACCCACTAATGAAAAACTGTTTTTT | CSPKIPTNEKLFF | TRBJ1-4 | TRBV20-1 | NA | large
TGTGCCAGCACCGGAGAGGGTCCAGGGAGCAATTCACCCCTCCACTTT | CASTGEGPGSNSPLHF | TRBJ1-6 | TRBV9 | NA | NA
TGTGCCAGCAGCTTAATAGCTACCACAGATACGCAGTATTTT | CASSLIATTDTQYF | TRBJ2-3 | TRBV7-9 | NA | NA
TGTGCCACCAGCAGAGATAGGAGAAGGGGGGACGAGCAGTACTTC | CATSRDRRRGDEQYF | TRBJ2-7 | TRBV15 | NA | NA
TGTGCCAGCAACCCTACCCTCGGTTCGTCCTACGAGCAGTACTTC | CASNPTLGSSYEQYF | TRBJ2-7 | TRBV6-2/TRBV6-3 | NA | few
TGTGCCAGCAGTGACTCCCGGGACAGCTCCTACGAGCAGTACTTC | CASSDSRDSSYEQYF | TRBJ2-7 | TRBV28 | TRBD1 | large
TGTGCCAGCAGCCGCGATGGGACAGGGGGAGGCTACACCTTC | CASSRDGTGGGYTF | TRBJ1-2 | TRBV28 | TRBD1 | NA
TGCGCCAGCAGCTCGCCGGATGGATTTAGGCCCTACGAGCAGTACTTC | CASSSPDGFRPYEQYF | TRBJ2-7 | TRBV5-1 | NA | NA
TGTGCCAGCAGTCCTAGCGGGACCTACAATGAGCAGTTCTTC | CASSPSGTYNEQFF | TRBJ2-1 | TRBV12-3/TRBV12-4 | TRBD2 | few